The next 20 T cell receptor beta chains were all read from a single sample in a study of beta chain features in type 1 diabetes. Reverse transcribing all isolated RNA meant expressed TCRB transcripts were sequenced. Here immunoSEQ multiplex PCR was the method, and the copy in TCRdb shows in-frame clones only, minus some. In the table there are 150,000 to 180,000 clones, approximately 10% of which are singletons. The source material was central memory CD4+ T cells from blood. The receptors stem from a man aged 18 to 29 in good health.

CDR3 loop: CASSLEPGLAGNEQFF. The CDR3, as DNA: TGCGCCAGCAGCTTAGAACCGGGACTAGCAGGCAATGAGCAGTTCTTC. V gene TRBV5-1 combines with J gene TRBJ2-1; TRBD2 aligns across 9 bases. Germline CDR1 is SGHRS and CDR2 is YFSETQ. The CDR3 totals 16 residues. V was clipped by 2 bases and J by 6 bases; unmatched bases: 9.

The chain has TRBV18 and TRBJ2-7; TRBD1 matches at 9 bases. V lost 5 bases and J lost 0; bases outside the gene matches: 2. CDR1 and CDR2 (germline): KGHSH, LQKENI. CDR3 length: 14 amino acids. The CDR3 nucleotides are TGTGCCAGCTCAGACAGGGGGAGCTCCTACGAGCAGTACTTC. Its protein product is CASSDRGSSYEQYF.

In this sample, this clone turned up a few times. The chain is built from TRBV27 and TRBJ2-4; TRBD1 might be the D (6 bases). This CDR3 is built from 15 residues. Trimming removed 5 bases at V and 7 bases at J, with 18 bases between. Germline CDR1 MNHEY, CDR2 SMNVEV (reference sequence). The CDR3 loop reads CASSPGDNRANIQYF. CDR3 DNA: TGTGCCAGCAGTCCCGGGGACAACCGGGCGAACATTCAGTACTTC.

This clone appeared a few times. The rearrangement links TRBV6-5 to TRBJ2-2; D assignment may be TRBD1 or TRBD2 (5 bases each). The CDR3 is 14 amino acids. V was trimmed by 7 bases and J by 4 bases, leaving 13 bases between them. Germline assignment: CDR1 MNHEY and CDR2 SVGAGI. The CDR3 spells CASKWDPSTGELFF. The CDR3 DNA is TGTGCCAGCAAATGGGACCCGAGCACCGGGGAGCTGTTTTTT.

The chain's CDR3 is CASSPPWARQGNGYTF. CDR3 sequence (DNA): TGTGCCAGCTCACCACCGTGGGCTAGGCAGGGAAATGGCTACACCTTC. The chain is built from TRBV18 and TRBJ1-2; possible D gene TRBD1, 5 bases. The CDR3 runs to 16 residues. Germline V lookup: CDR1 KGHSH, CDR2 LQKENI. The V and J ends lost 0 bases and 6 bases respectively, with 17 bases between them. The whole variable domain, remainder taken from reference TRBV18 and TRBJ1-2, is NAGVMQNPRHLVRRRGQEARLRCSPMKGHSHVYWYRQLPEEGLKFMVYLQKENIIDESGMPKERFSAEFPKEGPSILRIQQVVRGDSAAYFCASSPPWARQGNGYTFGSGTRLTVV.

This clone was detected only a few times. The gene calls are TRBV10-3 and TRBJ1-5, with D unresolved. The V and J ends lost 6 bases and 2 bases respectively, with 11 bases between them. CDR1 and CDR2 (germline): ENHRY, SYGVKD. The CDR3 spans 14 residues. This CDR3 is CAISKEDGNQPQHF. The CDR3 nucleotides read TGTGCCATCAGCAAGGAGGATGGCAATCAGCCCCAGCATTTT.

This clone has only a few counts. The V call is TRBV7-3, the J call TRBJ1-1, with 8 bases lining up with TRBD1. This CDR3 spans 14 amino acids. The germline V gene encodes CDR1 SGHTA and CDR2 FQGTGA. J was trimmed by 1 base and V by 4 bases; bases with no gene match: 2. The CDR3 region is CASSYGTGNTEAFF. CDR3 in DNA: TGTGCCAGCAGCTACGGGACAGGGAACACTGAAGCTTTCTTT.

The chain employs TRBV29-1 and TRBJ2-1, with D possibly TRBD1 on 6 matching bases. The CDR3 loop spans 14 amino acids. Trimming took 3 bases from V and 0 from J, leaving 9 bases between them. Germline V gene sequence: CDR1 SQVTM, CDR2 ANQGSEA. Here the CDR3 reads CSVDWGHSYNEQFF. The CDR3 region has the DNA TGCAGCGTTGACTGGGGGCACTCCTACAATGAGCAGTTCTTC.

This chain uses TRBV2 with TRBJ1-6, with D perhaps TRBD1 (6 bases). This CDR3 contains 15 residues. Trimming left V 11 bases short and J 7 bases short, with 21 bases between. Germline V lookup: CDR1 SNHLY, CDR2 FYNNEI. CDR3 nucleotide sequence: TGTGCCGGCTCGCGGCAGGGGAGAGAGAATTCACCCCTCCACTTT. This translates into CAGSRQGRENSPLHF.

Only a few counts were recorded for this clone. V usage is TRBV29-1 and J usage is TRBJ2-7; D is undetermined. The CDR3 is 11 amino acids. The germline CDR1 and CDR2 sequences are SQVTM and ANQGSEA. The germline V and J ends were trimmed by 7 bases and 4 bases, with 11 bases remaining between them. The CDR3 region is CSGLGLYEQYF. CDR3 DNA sequence: TGCAGCGGCCTTGGTTTGTACGAGCAGTACTTC.

This clone was seen only a few times. The V and J genes are TRBV7-2 and TRBJ2-1, with D possibly being TRBD1 (6 bases). Germline CDR1 is SGHTA and CDR2 is FQGNSA. V lost 1 base and J lost 1, with 17 bases in between. The CDR3 contains 18 residues. DNA for the CDR3: TGTGCCAGCAGCTTAGGGCAACAGGGAAAGCCTTCCTACAATGAGCAGTTCTTC. It encodes CASSLGQQGKPSYNEQFF.

The sample holds a few counts of this clone. The chain recombines TRBV10-3 with TRBJ2-3, with D perhaps assigned TRBD1 or TRBD2 (5 bases each). Germline V gives CDR1 ENHRY, CDR2 SYGVKD. V dropped 6 bases and J dropped 14 bases, with 18 bases sitting between them. The CDR3 consists of 12 residues. The CDR3 DNA reads TGTGCCATCAGCCGGGACCGGTTTCAGTTGTATTTT. Translated: CAISRDRFQLYF.

This clone was observed a handful of times. This rearrangement joins TRBV4-2 to TRBJ2-5; TRBD2 aligns across 11 bases. V was pared by 4 bases and J by 5 bases, with 6 bases of the junction left unmatched. Germline CDR1 reads LGHNA; CDR2 reads YNFKEQ. CDR3 length: 15 amino acids. DNA of the CDR3: TGTGCCAGCAGCCCCGGGACTAGCGGCCAGGAGACCCAGTACTTC. Its translation: CASSPGTSGQETQYF.

A remark on this clone: The junction shows a germline mismatch at one end, possibly a read error. V usage is TRBV5-4 and J usage is TRBJ2-2, with 7 nucleotides matching TRBD2. Looked up from germline, CDR1 is SGHNT and CDR2 is YYREEE (reference sequence). CDR3 size: 13 residues. CDR3 region: CASGLANTGELFF. In DNA form, the CDR3 reads TGCGCCAGCGGACTAGCGAACACCGGGGAGCTGTTTTTT.

This clone turned up a few times. This sequence joins TRBV10-3 and TRBJ2-5; 10 bases agree with TRBD2. TRBJ2-7 explains the end of the DNA better; the J call may be wrong. In germline, CDR1 is ENHRY, CDR2 SYGVKD. The CDR3 has 11 residues. The CDR3 sequence: CAIAGGYEQYF. CDR3 in DNA: TGTGCCATAGCGGGAGGGTACGAGCAGTACTTC.

This clone was picked up a small number of times. Here the CDR3 reads CASLGDRGYGYTF. CDR3 in DNA: TGTGCCAGCCTAGGGGACAGGGGCTATGGCTACACCTTC. The chain combines TRBV28 with TRBJ1-2; the match to TRBD1 covers 10 bases. With V trimmed by 8 bases and J by 4 bases, 4 bases remained unmatched. The CDR3 has 13 residues. CDR1 MDHEN and CDR2 SYDVKM come from the germline V gene.

The chain uses TRBV6-5 and TRBJ1-2; D is ambiguous. Germline V gene data show CDR1 as MNHEY and CDR2 as SVGAGI. V was pared by 4 bases and J by 3 bases, with 9 bases between. The CDR3 spans 13 residues. For the CDR3, the DNA is TGTGCCAGCAGTTCTAGGAGCTACTATGGCTACACCTTC. Its protein is CASSSRSYYGYTF.

This clone was seen only a few times. The J gene is TRBJ2-3, the V gene TRBV19; 12 nucleotides line up with TRBD2. The ends lost 5 bases at V and 5 bases at J; junction bases unmatched: 11. Germline values: CDR1 LNHDA, CDR2 SQIVND (reference sequence). The CDR3 is 17 residues long. The CDR3 DNA reads TGTGCCAGTAGTGTCGTAAGACTAGCGGGAGTGGTAGATACGCAGTATTTT. Protein product: CASSVVRLAGVVDTQYF.

For this clone: This sample also contains other DNA sequences that code for the same CDR3. The V gene is TRBV18, the J gene TRBJ2-3; D not resolved. Germline loops: CDR1 KGHSH, CDR2 LQKENI. CDR3 size: 13 residues. V lost 3 bases to trimming and J lost 0 bases, with 4 bases between them. This CDR3 is CASSPQSTDTQYF. The DNA for the CDR3 is TGTGCCAGCTCACCGCAGAGCACAGATACGCAGTATTTT.

J is TRBJ2-3 and V is TRBV28; 11 positions match TRBD2. CDR3 length equals 17 residues. V lost 5 bases to trimming and J lost 4 bases; unmatched junction nucleotides: 11. Germline V gene data show CDR1 as MDHEN and CDR2 as SYDVKM. CDR3 DNA: TGTGCCAGCAGTCCCATATCTAGCGGGAGGCTGGCAGATACGCAGTATTTT. It encodes CASSPISSGRLADTQYF.